The sequence of this T cell receptor (beta chain) was determined in a study of T cell responses to AZD1222 COVID-19 vaccine. Whole-study findings and limits: At study baseline, merely about 6 AZD1222 recipients were seropositive.

Clones were read by immunoSEQ multiplex PCR, and TCRdb kept only the in-frame ones, dropping some. Of roughly 150,000 clones detected, roughly 91% appear once; the ten largest clones hold more than 1.4%. Trimming left V 4 bases short and J 0 bases short, with 11 bases between. Germline assignment: CDR1 MNHEY and CDR2 SMNVEV (reference sequence). CDR3 length: 15 residues. Concerning this clone itself: Its specificity is unknown.

The origin of this receptor is an adult in good health. The sequencing here drew on peripheral blood, taken on day 0 of AZD1222 vaccination. This chain uses TRBV27 with TRBJ2-3; either TRBD1 or TRBD2 may supply D (6 bases each). The CDR3 region has the DNA TGTGCCAGCAGTTCCCCGGGGGCTAGCACAGATACGCAGTATTTT. Amino acids: CASSSPGASTDTQYF.